The T cell receptor beta chain described here comes from a study of blood T cell repertoires in COVID-19. About the study: The origin of the acute and convalescent COVID-19 samples was the United States, Italy and Spain.

As originally analysed: For nucleated cells, counts were estimated from reference gene primer amplification. The repertoire was sequenced with immunoSEQ multiplex PCR; TCRdb's copy has only in-frame clones and lacks some. The DNA gave D and trimming, while V, J and clone size come from that table. The sample lists about 220,000 clones; 80% to 90% were seen once. Study members were between roughly 18 and 89 years old and lived in over 20 US regions. CDR3 length: 16 residues. Germline values: CDR1 SGHTA, CDR2 FQGNSA. V lost 3 bases, J lost 5 bases, and 12 bases stayed unmatched. The sample holds a few counts of this clone.

The sequence derives from a woman aged 40 to 49 with acute COVID-19. The sample taken for sequencing was PBMCs or T cells enriched from blood (not recorded which). The chain carries TRBV7-2 and TRBJ1-2, with 7 bases matching TRBD1. Here the CDR3 DNA reads TGTGCCAGCAGCTTTCAACCAGGGGGTAGAAGTTATGGCTACACCTTC. It encodes CASSFQPGGRSYGYTF.